This passage covers 25 T cell receptor beta chains from one sample sequenced in a study of blood T cell repertoires in COVID-19. Method: immunoSEQ multiplex PCR; TCRdb's copy keeps in-frame clones and lacks some. The sample lists fewer than 250,000 clones; more than 75% were seen once. What was sequenced was peripheral blood. Every receptor here comes from a man aged 45-65 years with acute or convalescent COVID-19.

This clone was observed at least ten times. This rearrangement joins TRBV5-6 to TRBJ2-7, with D uncertain. CDR3 length equals 13 residues. Per germline, CDR1 SGHDT and CDR2 YYEEEE. Trimming left V 4 bases short and J 5 bases short, with 13 bases between. This CDR3 reads CASSMDPIDEQYF. The CDR3 nucleotides are TGTGCCAGCAGCATGGATCCTATCGACGAGCAGTACTTC. Using reference TRBV5-6 and TRBJ2-7 for the parts outside the CDR3, the full variable domain is DAGVTQSPTHLIKTRGQQVTLRCSPKSGHDTVSWYQQALGQGPQFIFQYYEEEERQRGNFPDRFSGHQFPNYSSELNVNALLLGDSALYLCASSMDPIDEQYFGPGTRLTVT.

The chain has TRBV4-1 and TRBJ1-5; TRBD1 matches at 10 bases. This CDR3 is 17 amino acids long. V was clipped by 0 bases and J by 7 bases; unmatched bases: 9. Germline V CDR1 and CDR2: MGHRA, YSYEKL. The CDR3: CASSQDPRTGGRQPQHF. CDR3 DNA sequence: TGCGCCAGCAGCCAAGATCCAAGGACAGGGGGAAGACAGCCCCAGCATTTT.

This rearrangement joins TRBV6-5 to TRBJ2-7; D is possibly TRBD2 (7 bases). The V and J ends lost 8 bases and 4 bases respectively, with 12 bases between them. The CDR3 totals 12 residues. Looked up from germline, CDR1 is MNHEY and CDR2 is SVGAGI. The CDR3 coding sequence is TGTGCCAGCCAGGGGAGGGGTTACGAGCAGTACTTC. Amino acids: CASQGRGYEQYF.

The chain employs TRBV30 and TRBJ1-5, with D possibly being TRBD1 (5 bases). The CDR3 is 14 residues long. Germline V gene lookup returns CDR1 GTSNPN and CDR2 SVGIG (reference sequence). Trimming took off 2 bases at V and 3 bases at J, with 11 bases between the two ends. For the CDR3, the DNA is TGTGCCTGGAGTTTCGACAGCCTCAATCAGCCCCAGCATTTT. Translating it yields CAWSFDSLNQPQHF.

V is TRBV5-5 and J is TRBJ2-7; TRBD1 is a possible D gene (6 bases). With 4 bases removed from V and 2 bases from J, the gap between germline ends came to 10 bases. Germline CDR1 SGHKS, CDR2 YYEKEE (reference sequence). The CDR3 totals 13 residues. The DNA of the CDR3 is TGTGCCAGCAGCACCGGGACAACCTACGAGCAGTACTTC. Translation: CASSTGTTYEQYF.

The chain uses TRBV6-1 and TRBJ1-2, with D perhaps matching TRBD1 (5 bases). This CDR3 has 14 residues. Germline CDR1 and CDR2: MNHNS and SASEGT. Trimming removed 2 bases at V and 5 bases at J, with 12 bases between. The CDR3 DNA sequence: TGTGCCAGCAGTGAACTGGGGCAGAGGTATGGCTACACCTTC. Residues: CASSELGQRYGYTF.

The rearrangement uses TRBV10-3 and TRBJ1-3; 8 positions match TRBD1. V was pared by 4 bases and J by 0 bases, with 8 bases of the junction left unmatched. This CDR3 comprises 17 residues. CDR1 and CDR2 (germline): ENHRY, SYGVKD. CDR3 in amino acids: CAISARQGILSGNTIYF. The CDR3 region has the DNA TGTGCCATCAGTGCACGACAGGGGATCCTCTCTGGAAACACCATATATTTT.

The chain has TRBV18 and TRBJ1-1; D not resolved. V shed 1 base and J shed 2 bases, with 8 bases lying between them. This CDR3 region has 14 residues. Per germline, CDR1 KGHSH and CDR2 LQKENI. CDR3 coding DNA: TGTGCCAGCTCACCACTGCCGACAAACACTGAAGCTTTCTTT. Translation gives CASSPLPTNTEAFF.

The genes are TRBV11-1 and TRBJ1-1; 10 nucleotides align to TRBD1. In germline, CDR1 is SGHAT, CDR2 FQDESV (reference sequence). The CDR3 extends over 12 amino acids. The V segment lost 8 bases and the J segment 7 bases; nucleotides outside the gene matches: 4. The CDR3 is CASADRGLEAFF. DNA for the CDR3: TGTGCCAGCGCCGACAGGGGGCTTGAAGCTTTCTTT.

The chain has TRBV5-1 and TRBJ2-5, with D possibly matching TRBD2 (5 bases). The germline V gene has CDR1 SGHRS and CDR2 YFSETQ. The CDR3 spans 17 residues. The V and J ends lost 0 bases and 7 bases respectively, with 22 bases between them. In DNA form, the CDR3 reads TGCGCCAGCAGCTTGGAGTTTACGACACCCGGTGGAGGGACCCAGTACTTC. It is translated as CASSLEFTTPGGGTQYF. Full variable domain (missing parts from reference TRBV5-1 and TRBJ2-5): KAGVTQTPRYLIKTRGQQVTLSCSPISGHRSVSWYQQTPGQGLQFLFEYFSETQRNKGNFPGRFSGRQFSNSRSEMNVSTLELGDSALYLCASSLEFTTPGGGTQYFGPGTRLLVL.

The chain couples TRBV5-1 to TRBJ1-2, with D tentatively TRBD1 (5 bases). Deletions cut 0 bases from V and 2 bases from J, with 11 bases between. CDR1 is SGHRS and CDR2 is YFSETQ in the germline V gene. The CDR3 is made up of 15 amino acids. In DNA, the CDR3 is TGCGCCAGCAGCTTGGCTACAGGACTAAACTATGGCTACACCTTC. It yields the protein CASSLATGLNYGYTF. Filled out from reference TRBV5-1 and TRBJ1-2, the complete variable domain reads KAGVTQTPRYLIKTRGQQVTLSCSPISGHRSVSWYQQTPGQGLQFLFEYFSETQRNKGNFPGRFSGRQFSNSRSEMNVSTLELGDSALYLCASSLATGLNYGYTFGSGTRLTVV.

The gene calls are TRBV6-5 and TRBJ1-2, with D maybe TRBD1 (5 bases). Germline lookup yields CDR1 MNHEY and CDR2 SVGAGI. Trimming took off 8 bases at V and 2 bases at J, with 9 bases between the two ends. The CDR3 covers 12 residues. CDR3 amino acids: CASSDRNYGYTF. The CDR3 nucleotides read TGTGCCAGCTCCGACAGAAACTATGGCTACACCTTC.

The chain carries TRBV23-1 and TRBJ2-1; TRBD1 aligns across 7 bases. TRBV23-1 is recorded as an ORF, its role being uncertain. Trimming at V came to 8 bases and at J to 9 bases, leaving 13 bases not matched to a gene. This CDR3 has 14 residues. CDR3 in DNA: TGCGCCAGCCTATACCCATTGACAGGGACTGAGCAGTTCTTC. This gives the protein CASLYPLTGTEQFF.

The CDR3 reads CAISRTKNTEAFF. The CDR3 coding sequence is TGTGCCATCAGTCGGACAAAGAACACTGAAGCTTTCTTT. V gene TRBV10-3 combines with J gene TRBJ1-1, with TRBD1 as a possible D gene (5 bases). The V end lost 5 bases, the J end lost 1 base, and 8 bases lay between the germline ends. This CDR3 contains 13 residues. The V gene's germline CDR1 is ENHRY and CDR2 SYGVKD.

This clone has only one observation. The rearrangement links TRBV5-5 to TRBJ1-6; D is uncertain. Germline loops: CDR1 SGHKS, CDR2 YYEKEE (reference sequence). This CDR3 is 18 amino acids long. V lost 0 bases and J 0 bases, leaving 13 bases between the germline ends. CDR3 DNA: TGTGCCAGCAGCTTGGCCGCCGGAGTCAGCTCCTATAATTCACCCCTCCACTTT. Amino acid sequence: CASSLAAGVSSYNSPLHF.

The rearrangement joins TRBV11-2 to TRBJ1-1; no reliable D call. CDR1 is SGHAT and CDR2 is FQNNGV in the germline V gene. Trimming took 5 bases from V and 10 from J, leaving 17 bases between them. This CDR3 is built from 13 residues. The CDR3 DNA is TGTGCCAGCAGCCATGCGGGTTCAGAGCGAGCTTTCTTT. This translates into CASSHAGSERAFF.

About this clone itself: This same CDR3 is encoded by further DNA sequences in the sample. The genes are TRBV19 and TRBJ1-6; 9 positions agree with TRBD1. The CDR3 contains 15 residues. CDR1 is LNHDA, CDR2 SQIVND, per germline (reference sequence). Germline trimming cut 1 base from V and 10 bases from J; bases unmatched to any gene: 5. The CDR3 bases are TGTGCCAGTAGTATAGGGGACAGGGTCGGATCACCCCTCCACTTT. It translates to CASSIGDRVGSPLHF.

The chain carries TRBV19 and TRBJ1-2; maybe TRBD1 (5 bases). CDR1 and CDR2 from the germline V gene are LNHDA and SQIVND (reference sequence). This CDR3 has 15 amino acids. The V and J ends lost 3 bases and 0 bases respectively, with 11 bases between them. The CDR3 nucleotides are TGTGCCAGTAGTATGAGGCGACAGTCTAACTATGGCTACACCTTC. This translates into CASSMRRQSNYGYTF.

The chain carries TRBV2 and TRBJ1-1; no clear D. CDR1 is SNHLY, CDR2 FYNNEI, per germline. This CDR3 spans 13 amino acids. Trimming shortened V by 2 bases and J by 0 bases, and 4 bases separated the two germline ends. CDR3 sequence: CASSEHMNTEAFF. The DNA of the CDR3 is TGTGCCAGCAGTGAACACATGAACACTGAAGCTTTCTTT. Full variable domain (rest looked up from reference TRBV2 and TRBJ1-1): EPEVTQTPSHQVTQMGQEVILRCVPISNHLYFYWYRQILGQKVEFLVSFYNNEISEKSEIFDDQFSVERPDGSNFTLKIRSTKLEDSAMYFCASSEHMNTEAFFGQGTRLTVV.

The chain employs TRBV7-3 and TRBJ2-2; 9 bases match TRBD1. Germline values: CDR1 SGHTA, CDR2 FQGTGA. The CDR3 covers 15 residues. V lost 5 bases to trimming and J lost 7 bases; unmatched junction nucleotides: 8. In DNA, the CDR3 is TGTGCCAGCAGCCATACAGGGGGCGCAGGCGGGGAGCTGTTTTTT. Translated, it gives CASSHTGGAGGELFF.

The CDR3 coding sequence is TGTGCCAGCAGCTCATTCAGGGGGGATCATGGCTACACCTTC. Its protein is CASSSFRGDHGYTF. The J gene is TRBJ1-2, the V gene TRBV5-8, with 7 bases lining up with TRBD1. CDR1 is SGHTS and CDR2 is YDEGEE in the germline V gene. This CDR3 comprises 14 residues. V shed 3 bases, J shed 6 bases, and the junction held 8 bases outside the gene matches.

The gene calls are TRBV6-5 and TRBJ1-3; D gene uncertain. Germline assignment: CDR1 MNHEY and CDR2 SVGAGI. CDR3 length equals 13 residues. Trimming left V 6 bases short and J 5 bases short, with 11 bases between. The CDR3 nucleotides read TGTGCCAGCAGCCCAGGAGGGAGAAACACCATATATTTT. Translated, it gives CASSPGGRNTIYF.

The chain links TRBV11-2 to TRBJ2-7; 10 bases agree with TRBD1. Germline CDR1 reads SGHAT; CDR2 reads FQNNGV. With V trimmed by 4 bases and J by 3 bases, 6 bases remained unmatched. The length of the CDR3 is 15 residues. The CDR3 DNA reads as TGTGCCAGCAGCTCCCCCGGGACAGGGGTCTACGAGCAGTACTTC. Translation: CASSSPGTGVYEQYF.

The gene calls are TRBV5-4 and TRBJ1-3, with TRBD1 matching over 7 bases. Germline-derived CDR1 and CDR2 are SGHNT and YYREEE (reference sequence). V trimming: 4 bases; J trimming: 0 bases; junction bases outside the gene matches: 7. There are 16 residues in the CDR3. The CDR3 sequence: CASSLTTGASGNTIYF. The CDR3 DNA reads TGTGCCAGCAGCCTAACTACAGGGGCCTCTGGAAACACCATATATTTT.

V is TRBV6-1 and J is TRBJ1-6; 8 bases match TRBD1. The germline gives CDR1 MNHNS, CDR2 SASEGT. V shed 2 bases and J 3 bases; nucleotides not matched to a gene: 3. The CDR3 has 16 amino acids. CDR3 amino acids: CASSEIGQGYNSPLHF. The CDR3 coding sequence is TGTGCCAGCAGTGAAATTGGACAGGGCTATAATTCACCCCTCCACTTT.